These T cell receptor beta chains were read from a single sample in a study of prognosis after radiotherapy for stage I lung cancer. TCRdb re-called the multiplex PCR reads through MiXCR, storing one row per CDR3 protein. The sample carries approximately 28,000 distinct CDR3 sequences, approximately 31% recorded once. The material was PBMCs, obtained before or after stereotactic body radiation therapy (not recorded which). Receptors originate from a donor aged 50 or older with non-small cell lung cancer. Both conserved end residues are part of each CDR3. Each record gives: D gene, V gene, clone size, J gene, CDR3 DNA, CDR3 protein. D genes are given only for firm matches. Clone size is stated in some rows and not others, as once, few, many or a class when expanded.

-,TRBV5-1,many,TRBJ2-7,TGCGCCAGCAGCTTGGAGGCAGAGTTCTACGAGCAGTACTTC,CASSLEAEFYEQYF
-,TRBV4-1,-,TRBJ2-7,TGCGCCAGCAGCCAACCCTGGGGCAGCTACGAGCAGTACTTC,CASSQPWGSYEQYF
-,TRBV20-1,medium-sized,TRBJ1-1,TGCAGTGCTAGAGATACATTACGTGAAGCTTTCTTT,CSARDTLREAFF
TRBD1,TRBV24-1,large,TRBJ2-3,TGTGCCACCTCCGAGGGACAGGAAACAGATACGCAGTATTTT,CATSEGQETDTQYF
TRBD2,TRBV6-1,many,TRBJ2-2,TGTGCCAGCAGTGATAGCGGGGGGGCCTGGTACACCGGGGAGCTGTTTTTT,CASSDSGGAWYTGELFF
TRBD1,TRBV20-1,many,TRBJ1-2,TGCAGTGCCATAAACCCCGGACAGGGGAAAGGTGGCTACACCTTC,CSAINPGQGKGGYTF
-,TRBV6-1,-,TRBJ2-2,TGTGCCAGCAAGTTAGGATTCATCGGGGAGCTGTTTTTT,CASKLGFIGELFF
-,TRBV19,-,TRBJ1-4,TGTGCCAGTAGTCCTCTGGAATCAACTAATGAAAAACTGTTTTTT,CASSPLESTNEKLFF
TRBD2,TRBV12-3/TRBV12-4,many,TRBJ2-7,TGTGCCAGCAGTTGGGTTCGGACTAGCGATATCTACGAGCAGTACTTC,CASSWVRTSDIYEQYF
-,TRBV29-1,many,TRBJ2-7,TGCAGCGTTGAAGATGAGGTCATCGGGCGGGGGCCCCACCACGAGCAGTACTTC,CSVEDEVIGRGPHHEQYF
-,TRBV2,many,TRBJ1-4,TGTGCCAGCTCTTATGTGAATGAAAAACTGTTTTTT,CASSYVNEKLFF
-,TRBV7-9,many,TRBJ2-3,TGTGCCAGCACGCAGGGGTTTGGGGACACAGATACGCAGTATTTT,CASTQGFGDTDTQYF
-,TRBV10-2,many,TRBJ2-7,TGCGCCAGCATGACCCCTGGATACGAGCAGTACTTC,CASMTPGYEQYF
TRBD2,TRBV30,many,TRBJ2-2,TGTGCCTGGGGGCCGGGACTAGCGGGGGGGCCGAACACCGGGGAGCTGTTTTTT,CAWGPGLAGGPNTGELFF
-,TRBV2,many,TRBJ1-1,TGTGCCATCAGGCCCGTCGGGGAAGACACTGAAGCTTTCTTT,CAIRPVGEDTEAFF
TRBD1,TRBV6-1,few,TRBJ1-2,TGTGCCAGCAGCCGGGACAGGAGATATGGCTACACCTTC,CASSRDRRYGYTF
TRBD1,TRBV5-6,few,TRBJ1-4,TGTGCCAGCAGCGAGGGACAGGGCCCTAATGAAAAACTGTTTTTT,CASSEGQGPNEKLFF
-,TRBV7-3,-,TRBJ2-7,TGTGCCAGCAGCTTATTTCCGGGGGTGGGGTACGAGCAGTACTTC,CASSLFPGVGYEQYF